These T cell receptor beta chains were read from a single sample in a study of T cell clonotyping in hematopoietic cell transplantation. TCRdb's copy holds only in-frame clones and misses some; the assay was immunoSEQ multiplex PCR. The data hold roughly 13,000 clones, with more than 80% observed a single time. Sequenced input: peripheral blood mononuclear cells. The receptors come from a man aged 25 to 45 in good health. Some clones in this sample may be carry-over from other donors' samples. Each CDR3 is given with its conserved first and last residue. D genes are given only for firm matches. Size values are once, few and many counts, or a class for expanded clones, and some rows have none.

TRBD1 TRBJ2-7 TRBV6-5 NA CASSYSRQGWAYEQYF TGTGCCAGCAGTTACTCGAGACAGGGGTGGGCCTACGAGCAGTACTTC
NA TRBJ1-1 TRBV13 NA CASSPTGGWTEAFF TGTGCCAGCAGCCCGACGGGGGGCTGGACTGAAGCTTTCTTT
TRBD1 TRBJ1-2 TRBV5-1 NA CASSLVSGGTGADGYTF TGCGCCAGCAGCTTGGTATCGGGGGGGACAGGGGCGGATGGCTACACCTTC
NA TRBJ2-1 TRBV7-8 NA CASSARTGGAYQDEQFF TGTGCCAGCAGCGCGCGCACAGGGGGGGCCTACCAGGATGAGCAGTTCTTC
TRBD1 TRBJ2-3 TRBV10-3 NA CAISESRQGYTDTQYF TGTGCCATCAGTGAGTCGAGACAGGGGTACACAGATACGCAGTATTTT
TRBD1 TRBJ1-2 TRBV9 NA CASSSRGQGRSGYTF TGTGCCAGCAGTTCCCGCGGACAGGGGCGAAGTGGCTACACCTTC
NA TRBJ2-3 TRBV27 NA CASSLGWGRRYF TGTGCCAGCAGTTTAGGGTGGGGACGGCGGTATTTT
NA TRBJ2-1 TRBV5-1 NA CASSLGAGLNNEQFF TGCGCCAGCAGCTTGGGTGCGGGTTTGAACAATGAGCAGTTCTTC
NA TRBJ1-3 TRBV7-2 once CASRGNSGNTIYF TGTGCCAGCCGAGGGAACTCTGGAAACACCATATATTTT
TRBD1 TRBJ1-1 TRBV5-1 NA CASSLAGQGPTEAFF TGCGCCAGCAGCTTGGCGGGACAGGGTCCCACTGAAGCTTTCTTT
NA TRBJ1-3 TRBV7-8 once CASSFSGSFSSGNTIYF TGTGCCAGCAGCTTTTCGGGCTCTTTCAGCTCTGGAAACACCATATATTTT
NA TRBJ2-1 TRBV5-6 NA CASSTISYNEQFF TGTGCCAGCAGCACTATCTCCTACAATGAGCAGTTCTTC
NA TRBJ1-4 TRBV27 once CASRSGLGEKLFF TGTGCCAGCAGATCCGGGTTGGGAGAAAAACTGTTTTTT
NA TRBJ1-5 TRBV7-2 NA CASSLFVDQPQHF TGTGCCAGCAGCTTATTTGTCGATCAGCCCCAGCATTTT
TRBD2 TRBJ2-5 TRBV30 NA CAWSVIAGQETQYF TGTGCCTGGAGTGTTATAGCGGGGCAAGAGACCCAGTACTTC
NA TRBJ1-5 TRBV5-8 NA CASSYGSPQHF TGTGCCAGCAGCTATGGATCGCCCCAGCATTTT
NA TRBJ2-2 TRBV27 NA CASRETGNTGELFF TGTGCCAGCAGAGAAACAGGGAACACCGGGGAGCTGTTTTTT
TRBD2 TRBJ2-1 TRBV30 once CAWSASGVNNEQFF TGTGCCTGGAGTGCTAGCGGGGTTAACAATGAGCAGTTCTTC
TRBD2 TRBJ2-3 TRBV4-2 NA CASSHLAGLSTDTQYF TGTGCCAGCAGCCACCTAGCGGGGCTCAGCACAGATACGCAGTATTTT
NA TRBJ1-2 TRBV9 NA CASSVTDSYGYTF TGTGCCAGCAGCGTTACGGACTCCTATGGCTACACCTTC
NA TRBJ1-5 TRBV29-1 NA CSVAHNSNQPQHF TGCAGCGTTGCTCATAATAGCAATCAGCCCCAGCATTTT
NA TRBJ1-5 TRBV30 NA CAWSFGEYSNQPQHF TGTGCCTGGAGTTTCGGGGAGTATAGCAATCAGCCCCAGCATTTT
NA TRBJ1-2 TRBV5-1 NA CASSLSGGQSYGYTF TGCGCCAGCAGCTTGAGTGGGGGCCAGAGCTATGGCTACACCTTC
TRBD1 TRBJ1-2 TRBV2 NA CASNQGAGYGYTF TGTGCCAGCAACCAGGGGGCAGGCTATGGCTACACCTTC
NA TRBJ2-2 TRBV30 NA CAWSGQTNTGELFF TGTGCCTGGAGTGGACAGACGAACACCGGGGAGCTGTTTTTT
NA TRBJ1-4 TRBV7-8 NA CASSRRDGRSNEKLFF TGTGCCAGCAGCCGCCGGGACGGACGGAGTAATGAAAAACTGTTTTTT
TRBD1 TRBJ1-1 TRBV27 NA CASSLWRDREAFF TGTGCCAGCAGTTTATGGCGGGACAGGGAAGCTTTCTTT
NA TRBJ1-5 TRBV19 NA CASRLKGLGNQPQHF TGTGCCAGTAGGCTGAAAGGACTTGGCAATCAGCCCCAGCATTTT
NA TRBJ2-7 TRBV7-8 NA CASSGRRITRYEQYF TGTGCCAGCAGCGGTCGACGGATAACTCGCTACGAGCAGTACTTC
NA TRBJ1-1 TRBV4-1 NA CASSPTVNTEAFF TGCGCCAGCAGCCCGACAGTAAACACTGAAGCTTTCTTT
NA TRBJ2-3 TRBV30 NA CAWSGTAGDTQYF TGTGCCTGGAGTGGGACGGCGGGAGATACGCAGTATTTT
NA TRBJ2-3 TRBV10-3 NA CAISGGGGGPFGTDTQYF TGTGCCATCAGTGGGGGCGGCGGGGGCCCCTTCGGCACAGATACGCAGTATTTT
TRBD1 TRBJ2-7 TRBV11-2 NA CASSFRGTGGYEQYF TGTGCCAGCAGCTTTAGGGGGACAGGGGGCTACGAGCAGTACTTC
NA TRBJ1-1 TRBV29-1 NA CSVEGLGRVNTEAFF TGCAGCGTTGAAGGGCTGGGGAGGGTGAACACTGAAGCTTTCTTT
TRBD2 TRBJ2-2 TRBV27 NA CASSYTPGGGGGAGELFF TGTGCCAGCAGTTACACCCCCGGGGGGGGCGGGGGGGCCGGGGAGCTGTTTTTT
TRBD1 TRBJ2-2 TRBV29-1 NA CSVEPGGRGGELFF TGCAGCGTTGAACCAGGGGGTCGAGGCGGGGAGCTGTTTTTT
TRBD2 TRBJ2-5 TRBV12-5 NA CASGLVGLAGQTQYF TGTGCTAGTGGTTTGGTGGGACTAGCGGGGCAGACCCAGTACTTC
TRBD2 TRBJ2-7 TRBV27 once CASSLGTSGYEQYF TGTGCCAGCAGCCTGGGGACTAGCGGATACGAGCAGTACTTC
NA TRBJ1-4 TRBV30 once CAWSLTGRGAEKLFF TGTGCCTGGAGTCTAACAGGGAGGGGTGCGGAAAAACTGTTTTTT
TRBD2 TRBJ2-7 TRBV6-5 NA CASSTTSGIAYEQYF TGTGCCAGCAGTACAACTAGCGGGATTGCCTACGAGCAGTACTTC
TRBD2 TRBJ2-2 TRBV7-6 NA CASSLNGGTGELFF TGTGCCAGCAGCCTAAACGGGGGGACCGGGGAGCTGTTTTTT
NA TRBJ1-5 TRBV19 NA CASKLRESNQPQHF TGTGCCAGTAAGTTGCGTGAGAGCAATCAGCCCCAGCATTTT
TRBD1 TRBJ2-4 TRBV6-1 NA CASSGGTANPGNIQYF TGTGCCAGCAGTGGTGGGACAGCGAACCCCGGTAACATTCAGTACTTC
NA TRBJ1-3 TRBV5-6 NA CASSVDRLDTIYF TGTGCCAGCAGCGTTGACAGGTTGGACACCATATATTTT
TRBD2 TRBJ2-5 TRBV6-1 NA CASSNPGTSQETQYF TGTGCCAGCAGTAACCCCGGGACTAGCCAAGAGACCCAGTACTTC
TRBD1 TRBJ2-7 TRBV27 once CASSLFGTGGLGEQYF TGTGCCAGCAGTTTATTTGGGACAGGGGGCTTGGGCGAGCAGTACTTC
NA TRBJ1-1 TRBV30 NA CAWSVTANTEAFF TGTGCCTGGAGTGTAACCGCTAACACTGAAGCTTTCTTT
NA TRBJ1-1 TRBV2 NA CASGADRTEAFF TGTGCCAGCGGAGCCGACAGGACTGAAGCTTTCTTT
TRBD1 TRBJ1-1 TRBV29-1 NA CSVLEGARNTEAFF TGCAGCGTATTGGAGGGGGCGCGGAACACCGAAGCTTTCTTT
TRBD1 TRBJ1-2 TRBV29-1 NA CSVTRETGLGGYTF TGCAGCGTTACTCGAGAGACAGGGTTAGGTGGCTACACCTTC
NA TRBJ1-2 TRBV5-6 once CASSPRLYGYTF TGTGCCAGCAGCCCCAGACTTTATGGCTACACCTTC
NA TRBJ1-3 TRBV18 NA CASSQIQGRGTGNTIYF TGTGCCAGCAGTCAAATTCAGGGACGAGGTACTGGAAACACCATATATTTT
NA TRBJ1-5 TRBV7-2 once CASSLTVRGPYSNQPQHF TGTGCCAGCAGCTTAACGGTGAGGGGCCCTTATAGCAATCAGCCCCAGCATTTT
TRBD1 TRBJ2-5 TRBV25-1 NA CASSETGWGETQYF TGTGCCAGCAGCGAGACAGGGTGGGGGGAGACCCAGTACTTC
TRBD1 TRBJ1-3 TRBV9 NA CASSVEPGQGSGNTIYF TGTGCCAGCAGCGTAGAACCAGGACAGGGAAGTGGAAACACCATATATTTT